This is a list of T cell receptor beta chains from one sample in a study of T cell repertoires in cytomegalovirus infection. These TCRs are of unknown antigen specificity. One entry per CDR3 protein, called by TCRdb with MiXCR from the reads. The sample includes about 570,000 distinct CDR3 sequences, over 35% seen only once; the top ten take about half. The material sequenced was cultured PBMCs, taken from culture after CMV antigen stimulation. These TCRs come from a human donor in good health (CMV status not recorded). Some clones in this sample may be carry-over from other donors' samples. The CDR3 runs from the conserved cysteine through the conserved F or W. The order of the fields is J gene, V gene, D gene, clone size, CDR3 protein, CDR3 DNA. The D gene is left open where the match is weak. Not all rows give a size; the values are once, few, many and, for expanded clones, a class.

j_gene: TRBJ2-3; v_gene: TRBV7-2; d_gene: TRBD2; abundance: few; CDR3aa: CASKRGAGPSSGMKDTQYF; CDR3nt: TGTGCCAGCAAACGGGGGGCCGGACCATCTAGCGGGATGAAGGATACGCAGTATTTT
j_gene: TRBJ1-2; v_gene: TRBV6-5; d_gene: .; abundance: .; CDR3aa: CASRRGTPLGRYTF; CDR3nt: TGTGCCAGCAGAAGGGGGACCCCCCTCGGGCGCTACACCTTC
j_gene: TRBJ1-5; v_gene: TRBV7-2; d_gene: .; abundance: few; CDR3aa: CASSLSAGSNQPQHF; CDR3nt: TGTGCCAGCAGCTTGTCGGCAGGGTCGAATCAGCCCCAGCATTTT
j_gene: TRBJ2-5; v_gene: TRBV7-2; d_gene: .; abundance: many; CDR3aa: CASSLSPDRRVQYF; CDR3nt: TGTGCCAGCAGCTTAAGTCCCGACAGGAGGGTCCAGTACTTC
j_gene: TRBJ1-1; v_gene: TRBV12-3/TRBV12-4; d_gene: .; abundance: .; CDR3aa: CASSLTGDPTEAFF; CDR3nt: TGTGCCAGCAGTTTAACGGGGGACCCCACTGAAGCTTTCTTT
j_gene: TRBJ1-4; v_gene: TRBV4-1; d_gene: .; abundance: .; CDR3aa: CASSQGAGGGRTREKLFF; CDR3nt: TGCGCCAGCAGCCAAGGGGCGGGGGGGGGTCGTACTCGGGAAAAACTGTTTTTT
j_gene: TRBJ1-2; v_gene: TRBV29-1; d_gene: .; abundance: .; CDR3aa: CSVEVWTDGYTF; CDR3nt: TGCAGCGTTGAAGTGTGGACAGATGGCTACACCTTC
j_gene: TRBJ1-5; v_gene: TRBV7-2; d_gene: .; abundance: .; CDR3aa: CASSSTLGPNQPQHF; CDR3nt: TGTGCCAGCAGCTCCACATTAGGACCTAATCAGCCCCAGCATTTT
j_gene: TRBJ1-5; v_gene: TRBV7-2; d_gene: .; abundance: .; CDR3aa: CASSPRGVLGDYQPQHF; CDR3nt: TGTGCCAGCAGCCCGCGCGGGGTCCTGGGTGATTATCAGCCCCAGCATTTT
j_gene: TRBJ2-7; v_gene: TRBV7-2; d_gene: .; abundance: many; CDR3aa: CASSLGGMSYEQYF; CDR3nt: TGTGCCAGCAGCTTAGGCGGGATGAGTTACGAGCAGTACTTC
j_gene: TRBJ1-1; v_gene: TRBV7-6; d_gene: .; abundance: few; CDR3aa: CASGQTNTEAFF; CDR3nt: TGTGCCAGCGGGCAGACGAACACTGAAGCTTTCTTT
j_gene: TRBJ2-3; v_gene: TRBV15; d_gene: .; abundance: .; CDR3aa: CATSLGADTQYF; CDR3nt: TGTGCCACCAGCCTTGGGGCAGATACGCAGTATTTT
j_gene: TRBJ2-3; v_gene: TRBV6-5; d_gene: TRBD2; abundance: .; CDR3aa: CASNYVTPGLAGGPFTDTQYF; CDR3nt: TGTGCCAGCAACTACGTAACCCCCGGACTAGCGGGAGGGCCTTTTACAGATACGCAGTATTTT
j_gene: TRBJ1-1; v_gene: TRBV10-3; d_gene: .; abundance: .; CDR3aa: CALTEGPTEAFF; CDR3nt: TGTGCCCTAACGGAAGGACCCACTGAAGCTTTCTTT
j_gene: TRBJ1-1; v_gene: TRBV12-3/TRBV12-4; d_gene: TRBD1; abundance: few; CDR3aa: CASNPGGFSTEAFF; CDR3nt: TGTGCCAGCAACCCAGGGGGATTTAGCACTGAAGCTTTCTTT
j_gene: TRBJ2-5; v_gene: TRBV7-9; d_gene: .; abundance: few; CDR3aa: CASSPLDSSVETQYF; CDR3nt: TGTGCCAGCAGCCCTTTGGACAGCTCGGTGGAGACCCAGTACTTC
j_gene: TRBJ2-7; v_gene: TRBV5-1; d_gene: .; abundance: .; CDR3aa: CASSSVGNEQYF; CDR3nt: TGCGCCAGCAGTTCGGTCGGGAACGAGCAGTACTTC
j_gene: TRBJ1-5; v_gene: TRBV6-2/TRBV6-3; d_gene: TRBD1; abundance: few; CDR3aa: CASSTDRSLQPQHF; CDR3nt: TGTGCCAGCAGCACGGACAGGTCACTGCAGCCCCAGCATTTT
j_gene: TRBJ1-5; v_gene: TRBV12-3/TRBV12-4; d_gene: TRBD1; abundance: .; CDR3aa: CASRQGQNNQPQHF; CDR3nt: TGTGCCAGCAGGCAGGGACAGAATAATCAGCCCCAGCATTTT
j_gene: TRBJ2-7; v_gene: TRBV5-6; d_gene: .; abundance: once; CDR3aa: CASSLGWGTNEQYF; CDR3nt: TGTGCCAGCAGCTTGGGGTGGGGTACCAACGAGCAGTACTTC
j_gene: TRBJ2-5; v_gene: TRBV7-2; d_gene: .; abundance: many; CDR3aa: CASTYRGETQYF; CDR3nt: TGTGCCAGCACCTACAGAGGGGAGACCCAGTACTTC
j_gene: TRBJ2-1; v_gene: TRBV19; d_gene: .; abundance: .; CDR3aa: CASSITGEYNEQFF; CDR3nt: TGTGCCAGTAGTATCACCGGGGAATACAATGAGCAGTTCTTC
j_gene: TRBJ1-2; v_gene: TRBV18; d_gene: .; abundance: .; CDR3aa: CASSPPIRGDGYTF; CDR3nt: TGTGCCAGCTCACCACCGATTCGAGGGGATGGCTACACCTTC
j_gene: TRBJ1-2; v_gene: TRBV7-6; d_gene: .; abundance: .; CDR3aa: CASSLDGDGYTF; CDR3nt: TGTGCCAGCAGCCTAGATGGGGATGGCTACACCTTC
j_gene: TRBJ2-4; v_gene: TRBV2; d_gene: TRBD2; abundance: .; CDR3aa: CASSEIAGGIQNIQYF; CDR3nt: TGTGCCAGCAGTGAGATAGCGGGGGGGATCCAAAACATTCAGTACTTC
j_gene: TRBJ1-1; v_gene: TRBV27; d_gene: .; abundance: .; CDR3aa: CASSFTVGTEAFF; CDR3nt: TGTGCCAGCAGTTTCACAGTGGGCACTGAAGCTTTCTTT
j_gene: TRBJ2-2; v_gene: TRBV7-8; d_gene: .; abundance: few; CDR3aa: CASSPPPQGELFF; CDR3nt: TGTGCCAGCAGTCCCCCCCCCCAAGGGGAGCTGTTTTTT